A selection of T cell receptor beta chains follows, all from one sample in a study of cytomegalovirus exposure and HLA in healthy donors. Some clones are missing from TCRdb's copy, which holds only in-frame ones; the method was immunoSEQ multiplex PCR. This sample has roughly 200,000 clones; 79% occur once, and the top ten carry about 4.4%. The sample was PBMCs. These receptors all stem from a woman aged 25-40 years in good health and CMV-seropositive. CDR3s include the opening cysteine and the closing phenylalanine or tryptophan. The D gene is left open where the match is weak. Not every row has a clone size; where given, it reads once, few, many or a size class.

>TRBD1|few|TRBJ2-7|TRBV4-2
TGTGCCAGCAGCCAAGAGGGACAGGGCTCCTACGAGCAGTACTTC
CASSQEGQGSYEQYF
>-|-|TRBJ1-5|TRBV9
TGTGCCAGCAGCGTTGGAGGGGGGGGTCAGCCCCAGCATTTT
CASSVGGGGQPQHF
>-|-|TRBJ2-4|TRBV4-3
TGCGCCAGCAGCCCCAAAAGGAGGGGGGGGGCCAAAAACATTCAGTACTTC
CASSPKRRGGAKNIQYF
>-|-|TRBJ1-1|TRBV29-1
TGCAGTGCCTTAGAGACAGTTGGCCCTGAAGCTTTCTTT
CSALETVGPEAFF
>TRBD1|-|TRBJ2-1|TRBV11-2
TGTGCCAGCAGTTCACCGGGACAGGGCATCAATGAGCAGTTCTTC
CASSSPGQGINEQFF
>-|-|TRBJ2-3|TRBV5-1
TGCGCCAGCAGCTTGGGGTGGTGGGGGCCCCGCACAGATACGCAGTATTTT
CASSLGWWGPRTDTQYF
>TRBD1|-|TRBJ2-5|TRBV30
TGTGCCTGGAGTAGTCCGGACAGGGGCGAGGAGACCCAGTACTTC
CAWSSPDRGEETQYF
>-|-|TRBJ2-7|TRBV5-6
TGTGCCAGCAGCTTGTTTGCAGGGTCATTTTACGAGCAGTACTTC
CASSLFAGSFYEQYF
>-|-|TRBJ1-6|TRBV6-1
TGTGCCAGCAGCCCGGACAGTGGACATTCACCCCTCCACTTT
CASSPDSGHSPLHF
>-|-|TRBJ1-1|TRBV11-3
TGTGCCAGCAGCGCCGACAGTATCACTGAAGCTTTCTTT
CASSADSITEAFF
>TRBD1|-|TRBJ1-2|TRBV4-1
TGCGCCAGCAGCCAAGTCCGGGACAGGGATAGCTATGGCTACACCTTC
CASSQVRDRDSYGYTF
>TRBD2|-|TRBJ2-5|TRBV4-2
TGTGCCAGCAGCCAAGAGGATATCGGCGGGACTAGCGGGAGAAGTGAGACCCAGTACTTC
CASSQEDIGGTSGRSETQYF
>-|-|TRBJ2-5|TRBV5-6
TGTGCCAGCAGCTGGACACCGATTGTAAAGACCCAGTACTTC
CASSWTPIVKTQYF
>TRBD2|-|TRBJ2-1|TRBV27
TGTGCCAGCACCGATCCTGATAGCGGGAGGGCCCAGGGGCATGAGCAGTTCTTC
CASTDPDSGRAQGHEQFF
>-|-|TRBJ1-3|TRBV5-8
TGTGCCAGCAGCCCCGCGAGGTACTCTGGAAACACCATATATTTT
CASSPARYSGNTIYF
>TRBD2|-|TRBJ2-7|TRBV11-2
TGTGCCAGCAGCTCACTCGGGACTAGTGGGAGATTCGAGCAGTACTTC
CASSSLGTSGRFEQYF
>-|-|TRBJ1-1|TRBV6-5
TGTGCCAGCAGTTACGGGGCGGACACTGAAGCTTTCTTT
CASSYGADTEAFF
>TRBD2|-|TRBJ2-1|TRBV6-5
TGTGCCAGCAGCCCACTCGGGGAGGGCGATGAGCAGTTCTTC
CASSPLGEGDEQFF
>-|-|TRBJ2-7|TRBV20-1
TGCAGTGCTAGGACAGAACCATCGGAGTACTTC
CSARTEPSEYF
>TRBD2|-|TRBJ2-5|TRBV27
TGTGCCAGCAGTTCTTGGGAGGGACAAGAGACCCAGTACTTC
CASSSWEGQETQYF
>-|-|TRBJ2-5|TRBV27
TGTGCCAGCAGTTTATCGAGGGGGGAGACCCAGTACTTC
CASSLSRGETQYF
>TRBD1|-|TRBJ1-2|TRBV18
TGTGCCAGCTCACCGGACAGGGACTATGGCTACACCTTC
CASSPDRDYGYTF